The 30 T cell receptor beta chains reported below all come from one sample, sequenced in a study of T cell responses to AZD1222 COVID-19 vaccine. Profiled with immunoSEQ multiplex PCR; TCRdb holds only in-frame clones, not every one. Of around 78,000 clones listed, roughly 88% are singletons. Sequenced material: peripheral blood, taken on day 0 of MenACWY control vaccination. These receptors all come from an adult in good health.

The V and J genes are TRBV12-3 or TRBV12-4 and TRBJ1-2; a weak D match, TRBD1 (5 bases). V lost 5 bases and J lost 7, with 14 bases in between. The CDR3 runs 13 residues. The CDR3 DNA reads as TGTGCCAGCAGTCCCGAGTGGGGGGTTGGCTACACCTTC. The encoded protein is CASSPEWGVGYTF.

The chain employs TRBV19 and TRBJ2-2; 8 bases fit TRBD1. Germline V gene lookup returns CDR1 LNHDA and CDR2 SQIVND (reference sequence). V gave up 6 bases and J gave up 7 bases; unmatched junction bases: 7. The CDR3 loop spans 14 amino acids. CDR3 region: CASSDGQGGGELFF. The CDR3 DNA sequence: TGTGCCAGTAGCGACGGACAGGGTGGCGGGGAGCTGTTTTTT. Full variable domain (missing parts from reference TRBV19 and TRBJ2-2): DGGITQSPKYLFRKEGQNVTLSCEQNLNHDAMYWYRQDPGQGLRLIYYSQIVNDFQKGDIAEGYSVSREKKESFPLTVTSAQKNPTAFYLCASSDGQGGGELFFGEGSRLTVL.

This chain connects TRBV20-1 to TRBJ1-3; D is unclear. V gave up 6 bases and J gave up 4 bases, with 7 bases separating them. CDR1 DFQATT and CDR2 SNEGSKA come from the germline V gene (reference sequence). CDR3 length: 11 residues. The CDR3 DNA sequence: TGCAGTGCGGGTTCGGGAAACACCATATATTTT. It specifies CSAGSGNTIYF.

The chain combines TRBV4-1 with TRBJ1-4; possibly TRBD1 for D (5 bases). The CDR3 runs to 14 residues. V lost 3 bases and J lost 4, with 9 bases in between. Germline CDR1 reads MGHRA; CDR2 reads YSYEKL. DNA for the CDR3: TGCGCCAGCAGCCATGACAGCAGTAATGAAAAACTGTTTTTT. It codes for CASSHDSSNEKLFF.

The rearrangement uses TRBV4-3 and TRBJ2-7; TRBD1 aligns across 11 bases. CDR1 and CDR2 (germline): LGHNA, YSLEER. The CDR3 covers 21 residues. J was trimmed by 3 bases and V by 2 bases; bases with no gene match: 21. The CDR3 spells CASSQRWTGGNPVSGFYEQYF. The CDR3 nucleotides are TGCGCCAGCAGCCAAAGATGGACAGGGGGCAATCCAGTCAGTGGTTTCTACGAGCAGTACTTC.

The rearrangement joins TRBV13 to TRBJ1-2; D unclear. V lost 5 bases to trimming and J lost 3 bases, with 16 bases between them. There are 15 residues in the CDR3. Germline values: CDR1 PRHDT, CDR2 FYEKMQ (reference sequence). CDR3 bases: TGTGCCAGCAGCATTATAGAGGGTATAGACTATGGCTACACCTTC. Protein: CASSIIEGIDYGYTF.

The genes are TRBV24-1 and TRBJ2-5, with D possibly being TRBD1 or TRBD2 (5 bases each). Trimming pared 1 base from V and 5 bases from J, leaving 16 bases between. The CDR3 sequence is 16 residues long. Germline V gene data show CDR1 as KGHDR and CDR2 as SFDVKD. As DNA, the CDR3 is TGTGCCACCAGTGATTTAAGGGACGCCGGACGGGAGACCCAGTACTTC. Translating gives CATSDLRDAGRETQYF.

V usage is TRBV24-1 and J usage is TRBJ2-5, with D tentatively TRBD2 (6 bases). This CDR3 spans 23 amino acids. V lost 5 bases to trimming and J lost 3 bases, with 39 bases between them. Germline CDR1 and CDR2: KGHDR and SFDVKD. CDR3 region: CATSGRRGYGSQNQGSAEETQYF. CDR3 DNA: TGTGCCACCAGTGGTCGGCGGGGCTACGGTTCCCAAAATCAAGGGAGTGCCGAAGAGACCCAGTACTTC.

The rearrangement links TRBV7-8 to TRBJ2-3; D ambiguous. Trimming took off 5 bases at V and 2 bases at J, with 14 bases between the two ends. This CDR3 has 15 amino acids. The germline gives CDR1 SGHVS, CDR2 FQNEAQ. The CDR3 nucleotides are TGTGCCAGCAGCATCAAAAGTCGCTTCACAGATACGCAGTATTTT. It yields the protein CASSIKSRFTDTQYF.

V usage is TRBV7-9 and J usage is TRBJ2-3; 13 bases match TRBD2. Germline CDR1 is SEHNR and CDR2 is FQNEAQ (reference sequence). This CDR3 region has 16 residues. V lost 5 bases, J lost 6 bases, and 8 bases stayed unmatched. The CDR3 DNA is TGTGCCAGCAGCCAGCCGACTAGCGGGGGGCGGGATACGCAGTATTTT. Amino acids: CASSQPTSGGRDTQYF. The full variable domain, completed using reference TRBV7-9 and TRBJ2-3, is DTGVSQNPRHKITKRGQNVTFRCDPISEHNRLYWYRQTLGQGPEFLTYFQNEAQLEKSRLLSDRFSAERPKGSFSTLEIQRTEQGDSAMYLCASSQPTSGGRDTQYFGPGTRLTVL.

This sequence joins TRBV7-3 and TRBJ1-1, with D perhaps TRBD1 (5 bases). V was shortened by 5 bases and J by 4 bases, with 14 bases between the two germline ends. The CDR3 is made up of 14 amino acids. Germline CDR1 SGHTA, CDR2 FQGTGA. Written as DNA, the CDR3 is TGTGCCAGCAGCCCTATAGTGGGGGGCACTGAAGCTTTCTTT. This codes for CASSPIVGGTEAFF.

Note on this clone: Other DNA sequences within the sample encode an identical CDR3. The V and J genes are TRBV30 and TRBJ1-2; no definite D call. Per the germline V gene, CDR1 is GTSNPN and CDR2 is SVGIG (reference sequence). The CDR3 has 11 residues. V was shortened by 3 bases and J by 5 bases, with 7 bases between the two germline ends. Written as DNA, the CDR3 is TGTGCCTGGAGGCCAGATTATGGCTACACCTTC. It specifies CAWRPDYGYTF.

This chain joins TRBV11-3 and TRBJ1-2; 7 nucleotides match TRBD1. V lost 1 base and J lost 3; bases outside the gene matches: 5. Germline lookup yields CDR1 SGHNT and CDR2 YENEEA. The length of the CDR3 is 15 residues. CDR3 sequence: CASSLAGTADYGYTF. CDR3 in DNA: TGTGCCAGCAGCTTAGCCGGGACAGCGGACTATGGCTACACCTTC.

This clone occurred a few times. The chain employs TRBV5-6 and TRBJ2-5; D remains ambiguous. Trimming removed 4 bases at V and 5 bases at J, with 6 bases between. The germline CDR1 and CDR2 sequences are SGHDT and YYEEEE. The CDR3 has 11 residues. CDR3 loop: CASSRGETQYF. The CDR3 DNA reads as TGTGCCAGCAGCCGTGGGGAGACCCAGTACTTC.

This chain connects TRBV19 to TRBJ1-2; 9 bases align to TRBD1. The V gene's germline CDR1 is LNHDA and CDR2 SQIVND (reference sequence). V lost 9 bases, J lost 2 bases, and 10 bases stayed unmatched. The CDR3 covers 15 residues. CDR3 nucleotide sequence: TGTGCCAGCCGAAACCCGGGACAGGGAAACTATGGCTACACCTTC. As protein: CASRNPGQGNYGYTF.

J is TRBJ1-4 and V is TRBV7-8, with no clear D. The germline CDR1 and CDR2 sequences are SGHVS and FQNEAQ. CDR3 length equals 16 residues. V lost 1 base, J lost 8 bases, and 17 bases lay in between. CDR3 in DNA: TGTGCCAGCAGCTTAGTCGGGGTCCAAGAGGGAGAAAAACTGTTTTTT. This translates into CASSLVGVQEGEKLFF.

This sequence joins TRBV27 and TRBJ1-1; D is possibly TRBD1 (6 bases). Germline values: CDR1 MNHEY, CDR2 SMNVEV (reference sequence). Trimming took 7 bases from V and 1 from J, leaving 22 bases between them. The CDR3 runs to 17 residues. CDR3 coding DNA: TGTGCCAGCATCCCAATGGGGGCAGGGGCCCGGAACACTGAAGCTTTCTTT. Amino acids: CASIPMGAGARNTEAFF.

The chain links TRBV10-2 to TRBJ1-1; 8 bases agree with TRBD1. CDR1 and CDR2 from the germline V gene are WSHSY and SAAADI. The length of the CDR3 is 13 residues. V dropped 4 bases and J dropped 9; count of bases not matched to a gene: 7. CDR3 sequence reads: CASSGGQVEKAFF. CDR3 nucleotide sequence: TGCGCCAGCAGTGGGGGACAGGTCGAGAAAGCTTTCTTT.

This clone ranks as medium-sized. This rearrangement joins TRBV5-6 to TRBJ1-2; 7 nucleotides line up with TRBD1. Germline lookup yields CDR1 SGHDT and CDR2 YYEEEE. The CDR3 spans 15 residues. V dropped 4 bases and J dropped 4; count of bases not matched to a gene: 10. CDR3 DNA sequence: TGTGCCAGCAGCGTGCAGGGGGAGGAGGGCTATGGCTACACCTTC. Translation gives CASSVQGEEGYGYTF. Drawing the rest from reference TRBV5-6 and TRBJ1-2, the complete variable domain is DAGVTQSPTHLIKTRGQQVTLRCSPKSGHDTVSWYQQALGQGPQFIFQYYEEEERQRGNFPDRFSGHQFPNYSSELNVNALLLGDSALYLCASSVQGEEGYGYTFGSGTRLTVV.

The gene calls are TRBV30 and TRBJ2-7, with 12 bases aligning to TRBD1. This CDR3 is 14 amino acids long. Per germline, CDR1 GTSNPN and CDR2 SVGIG (reference sequence). V shed 7 bases and J 2 bases; nucleotides not matched to a gene: 6. CDR3 amino acids: CAFSGQGAAYEQYF. The CDR3 nucleotides read TGTGCCTTCTCGGGACAGGGGGCTGCCTACGAGCAGTACTTC.

The chain combines TRBV18 with TRBJ1-1; D may be TRBD1 (5 bases). The V and J ends lost 0 bases and 1 base respectively, with 12 bases between them. From germline, CDR1 is KGHSH and CDR2 LQKENI. The CDR3 extends over 16 amino acids. The CDR3 DNA is TGTGCCAGCTCACCACCGGTCCTAAGGGGGAACACTGAAGCTTTCTTT. Protein product: CASSPPVLRGNTEAFF.

The rearrangement links TRBV7-9 to TRBJ2-7, with 10 bases identical to TRBD1. The CDR3 is 17 amino acids. J gave up 1 base and V 4 bases, and 10 bases lay outside the gene matches. Germline lookup yields CDR1 SEHNR and CDR2 FQNEAQ (reference sequence). The CDR3 DNA is TGTGCCAGCAGCTGGCTAGGGGACAGGGGCCCATCCTACGAGCAGTACTTC. Encoded protein: CASSWLGDRGPSYEQYF.

This clone turned up a few times. The chain carries TRBV7-2 and TRBJ2-7, with D possibly TRBD1 on 6 matching bases. This CDR3 spans 14 amino acids. V was trimmed by 5 bases and J by 1 base, leaving 12 bases between them. The V gene's germline CDR1 is SGHTA and CDR2 FQGNSA. This CDR3 reads CASSVRDKSYEQYF. The CDR3, as DNA: TGTGCCAGCAGCGTCCGGGACAAATCCTACGAGCAGTACTTC.

J is TRBJ2-2 and V is TRBV11-2; D gene ambiguous. V was trimmed by 2 bases and J by 5 bases, leaving 6 bases between them. Germline values: CDR1 SGHAT, CDR2 FQNNGV. This CDR3 is 13 amino acids long. CDR3 DNA: TGTGCCAGCAGCTTAAGAGATACCGGGGAGCTGTTTTTT. Translated, it gives CASSLRDTGELFF.

The V and J genes are TRBV13 and TRBJ2-5; 8 nucleotides match TRBD1. V trimming: 6 bases; J trimming: 0 bases; junction bases outside the gene matches: 9. There are 16 residues in the CDR3. CDR1 is PRHDT and CDR2 is FYEKMQ in the germline V gene (reference sequence). The CDR3 here is CASSRRGQGNQETQYF. CDR3 DNA: TGTGCCAGCAGTCGTCGAGGACAGGGCAACCAAGAGACCCAGTACTTC.

The chain combines TRBV11-3 with TRBJ2-7; possibly TRBD2 for D (6 bases). Germline CDR1 is SGHNT and CDR2 is YENEEA. The CDR3 totals 15 residues. V lost 2 bases and J 2 bases, leaving 13 bases between the germline ends. This CDR3 reads CASSLYTGETYEQYF. The CDR3 bases are TGTGCCAGCAGCTTATATACGGGGGAAACCTACGAGCAGTACTTC.

This rearrangement joins TRBV12-3 or TRBV12-4 to TRBJ1-2, with D possibly matching TRBD1 (6 bases). Trimming cost V 8 bases and J 3 bases, with 13 bases left between them. This CDR3 contains 13 residues. The CDR3 DNA reads as TGTGCCAGCCAGCGGGGGGGCGACTATGGCTACACCTTC. Amino acids: CASQRGGDYGYTF.

The J gene is TRBJ1-6, the V gene TRBV10-3; D call uncertain. Germline CDR1 is ENHRY and CDR2 is SYGVKD. The V gene lost 6 bases and the J gene lost 0 bases, with 9 bases spanning the gap. CDR3 length: 15 amino acids. The CDR3 nucleotides are TGTGCCATCAGGGCTTCGAGCTCCTATAATTCACCCCTCCACTTT. Its translation is CAIRASSSYNSPLHF.

The chain links TRBV6-1 to TRBJ2-2; TRBD1 might be the D (5 bases). V was trimmed by 3 bases and J by 1 base, leaving 6 bases between them. Germline V gene sequence: CDR1 MNHNS, CDR2 SASEGT. This CDR3 region has 14 residues. Here the CDR3 reads CASSDRVNTGELFF. The CDR3 DNA is TGTGCCAGCAGTGACAGGGTGAACACCGGGGAGCTGTTTTTT.

The CDR3 DNA follows: TGTGCCAGCAGCGACGTTGATCAACGACAGGCGGGTTGGGGCTACACCTTC. It encodes CASSDVDQRQAGWGYTF. The genes are TRBV9 and TRBJ1-2; perhaps TRBD1 as D (6 bases). CDR1 SGDLS and CDR2 YYNGEE come from the germline V gene. V lost 3 bases, J lost 8 bases, and 26 bases lay in between. This CDR3 region has 17 residues.